The 21 T cell receptor beta chains reported below all come from one sample, sequenced in a study of control samples from healthy donors and cancer patients. The table came from immunoSEQ multiplex PCR; TCRdb's copy has only in-frame clones and leaves some out. This repertoire shows about 150,000 clones, approximately 86% found once; its top ten account for 1.5% to 2%. Sequencing input: blood. All receptors derive from a man younger than 35 in good health.

The chain couples TRBV6-5 to TRBJ2-7; D not certain. The CDR3 is 13 residues long. CDR1 is MNHEY, CDR2 SVGAGI, per germline. V lost 5 bases to trimming and J lost 6 bases, with 14 bases between them. CDR3 region: CASSTHWGAEQYF. The CDR3 coding sequence is TGTGCCAGCAGTACCCACTGGGGTGCCGAGCAGTACTTC.

This clone has just a few counts. CDR3 DNA: TGTGCCAGCAGCACAAACAGGGGGGATGGCTACACCTTC. As protein: CASSTNRGDGYTF. The V and J genes are TRBV7-9 and TRBJ1-2, with TRBD1 matching 8 bases. The CDR3 extends over 13 amino acids. Germline loops: CDR1 SEHNR, CDR2 FQNEAQ (reference sequence). V lost 5 bases and J lost 6; bases outside the gene matches: 5.

The chain joins TRBV6-5 to TRBJ1-2; 9 bases are shared with TRBD1. The CDR3 runs to 15 residues. The germline CDR1 and CDR2 sequences are MNHEY and SVGAGI. Trimming cost V 2 bases and J 8 bases; bases outside gene matches: 9. The CDR3 reads CASSYRPDRGGGYTF. The CDR3 coding sequence is TGTGCCAGCAGTTACAGACCGGACAGGGGAGGCGGCTACACCTTC.

CDR3 in DNA: TGTGCCAGCAGCCAGGGGGTCGGCAGGGACACTGAAGCTTTCTTT. Its translation: CASSQGVGRDTEAFF. V is TRBV3-1 (or the pseudogene TRBV3-2) and J is TRBJ1-1; D is perhaps TRBD1 (5 bases). This CDR3 contains 15 residues. The ends were cut back, 3 bases at V and 3 bases at J, with 14 bases in the middle. The V gene's germline CDR1 is LGHDT and CDR2 YNNKEL (reference sequence).

The rearrangement uses TRBV5-8 and TRBJ2-3; TRBD1 aligns across 7 bases. The CDR3 length is 15 residues. After removal of 6 bases from V and 0 bases from J, the junction contained 7 bases not matched to a gene. The germline CDR1 and CDR2 sequences are SGHTS and YDEGEE. The CDR3 nucleotides read TGTGCCAGCATCCAGGGGGTACGAAGCACAGATACGCAGTATTTT. Translating gives CASIQGVRSTDTQYF.

This sequence joins TRBV28 and TRBJ1-1; no clear D gene. The CDR3 extends over 13 amino acids. V was shortened by 5 bases and J by 8 bases, with 15 bases between the two germline ends. The germline CDR1 and CDR2 sequences are MDHEN and SYDVKM. CDR3 residues: CASSLKATPEAFF. The CDR3 DNA follows: TGTGCCAGCAGTCTCAAGGCCACTCCCGAAGCTTTCTTT.

This chain connects TRBV11-2 to TRBJ2-3, with TRBD2 identical over 8 bases. Germline V gene lookup returns CDR1 SGHAT and CDR2 FQNNGV. The CDR3 consists of 17 residues. The V gene end was trimmed by 1 base and the J gene end by 1 base; junction bases not matched to a gene: 7. In DNA, the CDR3 is TGTGCCAGCAGCTTAGTGGGGTATAGCGGGGGCACAGATACGCAGTATTTT. Amino acid sequence: CASSLVGYSGGTDTQYF. Supplemented by reference TRBV11-2 and TRBJ2-3, the full variable domain reads EAGVAQSPRYKIIEKRQSVAFWCNPISGHATLYWYQQILGQGPKLLIQFQNNGVVDDSQLPKDRFSAERLKGVDSTLKIQPAKLEDSAVYLCASSLVGYSGGTDTQYFGPGTRLTVL.

V and J are TRBV7-9 and TRBJ1-1; D is uncertain. Germline V gene sequence: CDR1 SEHNR, CDR2 FQNEAQ (reference sequence). V shed 0 bases and J shed 1 base, with 3 bases lying between them. The CDR3 runs to 13 residues. CDR3 in DNA: TGTGCCAGCAGCTTAGCGGGGAACACTGAAGCTTTCTTT. This codes for CASSLAGNTEAFF.

V gene TRBV28 combines with J gene TRBJ2-5, with 7 bases fitting TRBD1. V was pared by 2 bases and J by 9 bases, with 15 bases of the junction left unmatched. Germline-derived CDR1 and CDR2 are MDHEN and SYDVKM. This CDR3 is 16 amino acids long. The CDR3 DNA sequence: TGTGCCAGCAGTTTACCGCGGACAGGTTTGGGGCGGGCCCAGTACTTC. As protein: CASSLPRTGLGRAQYF.

This chain links TRBV28 with TRBJ1-4; D is unresolved. V was clipped by 3 bases and J by 6 bases, with 8 bases between them. CDR1 MDHEN and CDR2 SYDVKM come from the germline V gene. The CDR3 sequence is 13 residues long. The CDR3 DNA follows: TGTGCCAGCAGTTTTCAGGCACATGAAAAACTGTTTTTT. Protein: CASSFQAHEKLFF. Filled out from reference TRBV28 and TRBJ1-4, the complete variable domain reads DVKVTQSSRYLVKRTGEKVFLECVQDMDHENMFWYRQDPGLGLRLIYFSYDVKMKEKGDIPEGYSVSREKKERFSLILESASTNQTSMYLCASSFQAHEKLFFGSGTQLSVL.

The chain uses TRBV6-1 and TRBJ2-7, with TRBD1 matching 7 bases. From germline, CDR1 is MNHNS and CDR2 SASEGT. V lost 1 base, J lost 6 bases, and 6 bases stayed unmatched. This CDR3 is 14 amino acids long. CDR3 in amino acids: CASSEGAGGFEQYF. CDR3 coding DNA: TGTGCCAGCAGTGAAGGGGCAGGGGGTTTCGAGCAGTACTTC.

The V and J genes are TRBV5-4 and TRBJ2-7; 7 bases are shared with TRBD2. The CDR3 is 15 residues long. Germline V gene data show CDR1 as SGHNT and CDR2 as YYREEE (reference sequence). V lost 4 bases and J lost 2; bases outside the gene matches: 9. CDR3 DNA: TGTGCCAGCAGCCGAAGCGGGGAATACCCCTACGAGCAGTACTTC. It encodes CASSRSGEYPYEQYF.

The chain links TRBV3-1 (or the pseudogene TRBV3-2) to TRBJ2-5, with TRBD1 identical over 7 bases. The length of the CDR3 is 13 residues. V trimming: 4 bases; J trimming: 2 bases; junction bases outside the gene matches: 1. CDR1 and CDR2 (germline): LGHDT, YNNKEL (reference sequence). The CDR3 loop reads CASSLQGQETQYF. CDR3 in DNA: TGTGCCAGCAGCCTACAGGGGCAAGAGACCCAGTACTTC.

A few counts support this clone. The rearrangement uses TRBV13 and TRBJ2-3, with 10 bases fitting TRBD2. Trimming cost V 4 bases and J 3 bases; bases outside gene matches: 10. In germline, CDR1 is PRHDT, CDR2 FYEKMQ (reference sequence). The CDR3 contains 17 residues. The CDR3 loop is CASSSRKLAGATDTQYF. The CDR3 DNA sequence: TGTGCCAGCAGCTCCCGGAAGCTAGCGGGGGCGACAGATACGCAGTATTTT.

The chain combines TRBV5-4 with TRBJ2-1; D ambiguous. The CDR3 runs 13 residues. Germline CDR1 reads SGHNT; CDR2 reads YYREEE (reference sequence). V lost 0 bases and J 5 bases, leaving 6 bases between the germline ends. Written as DNA, the CDR3 is TGTGCCAGCAGCTTGGGGCGAGACAATGAGCAGTTCTTC. It codes for CASSLGRDNEQFF.

V and J are TRBV4-3 and TRBJ1-1; D is undetermined. With 1 base removed from V and 5 bases from J, the gap between germline ends came to 11 bases. The CDR3 is 14 residues long. The germline gives CDR1 LGHNA, CDR2 YSLEER. The CDR3 loop reads CASSQVVSGTEAFF. The DNA of the CDR3 is TGCGCCAGCAGCCAAGTTGTTAGTGGGACTGAAGCTTTCTTT.

J is TRBJ2-3 and V is TRBV23-1; D is undetermined. TRBV23-1 has ORF status, its function being uncertain. This CDR3 spans 10 amino acids. V was pared by 10 bases and J by 6 bases, with 8 bases between. CDR3 sequence reads: CATQRDTQYF. In DNA form, the CDR3 reads TGCGCCACCCAAAGGGATACGCAGTATTTT.

This chain connects TRBV11-1 to TRBJ2-1, with TRBD1 matching over 7 bases. The CDR3 has 13 residues. From germline, CDR1 is SGHAT and CDR2 FQDESV (reference sequence). Germline trimming cut 1 base from V and 7 bases from J; bases unmatched to any gene: 1. CDR3 loop: CASSLETGNEQFF. CDR3 nucleotides: TGTGCCAGCAGCTTAGAGACAGGGAATGAGCAGTTCTTC. Looking up the rest from reference TRBV11-1 and TRBJ2-1 gives the full variable domain: EAEVAQSPRYKITEKSQAVAFWCDPISGHATLYWYRQILGQGPELLVQFQDESVVDDSQLPKDRFSAERLKGVDSTLKIQPAELGDSAMYLCASSLETGNEQFFGPGTRLTVL.

The chain couples TRBV19 to TRBJ2-3, with D perhaps TRBD2 (5 bases). The V gene lost 7 bases and the J gene lost 2 bases, with 10 bases spanning the gap. The CDR3 loop spans 13 amino acids. Germline CDR1 and CDR2: LNHDA and SQIVND (reference sequence). The CDR3 spells CASTGGFTDTQYF. DNA of the CDR3: TGTGCCAGTACGGGCGGGTTCACAGATACGCAGTATTTT.

The chain couples TRBV2 to TRBJ1-2; D uncertain. CDR1 is SNHLY and CDR2 is FYNNEI in the germline V gene. The CDR3 has 16 residues. V lost 0 bases and J lost 2, with 13 bases in between. The CDR3 nucleotides are TGTGCCAGCAGTGAAGCGCTTAGGCAGAGGAACTATGGCTACACCTTC. Translation gives CASSEALRQRNYGYTF.

V is TRBV7-9 and J is TRBJ1-1; D possibly corresponds to TRBD1 (5 bases). The CDR3 is made up of 14 amino acids. CDR1 is SEHNR, CDR2 FQNEAQ, per germline (reference sequence). Trimming left V 5 bases short and J 7 bases short, with 17 bases between. The CDR3 sequence: CASSPGLRDGEAFF. The DNA of the CDR3 is TGTGCCAGCAGCCCGGGTCTTAGGGACGGTGAAGCTTTCTTT.